These 17 T cell receptor beta chains came from one sample sequenced in a study of T cells in women clearing cervical HPV infection. TCRdb keeps only in-frame clones here, not all; method: immunoSEQ multiplex PCR. Its table lists under 25,000 clones. The sequenced material came from blood buffy coat. All receptors derive from a woman between 18 and 69 years old with a cervical HPV16 infection that either progressed to CIN3+ or cleared (not recorded which).

Regarding this clone: Read sequence stops 3 residues before the CDR3 end, and the germline J gene provides the missing end. The rearrangement joins TRBV29-1 to TRBJ1-4; possibly TRBD1 for D (6 bases). Trimming stripped 5 bases from V and 5 bases from J, with 12 bases between. CDR1 is SQVTM, CDR2 ANQGSEA, per germline. The CDR3 contains 13 residues. The sequenced part of the CDR3 DNA is TGCAGCGTTACCTGGGGGCGGAATGAAAAA. Its translation: CSVTWGRNEK. The entire CDR3 protein reads CSVTWGRNEKLFF.

To note about this clone: The sequenced fragment ends 3 residues before the CDR3 boundary, so the rest is inferred from the germline J gene. The chain links TRBV7-9 to TRBJ2-5; D uncertain. Trimming took 4 bases from V and 1 from J, leaving 7 bases between them. The CDR3 spans 13 residues. Germline loops: CDR1 SEHNR, CDR2 FQNEAQ (reference sequence). Incomplete CDR3 DNA: TGTGCCAGCAGCTCCGACACCCAAGAGACC. Its protein is CASSSDTQET. The whole CDR3 protein reads CASSSDTQETQYF. The full variable domain, its missing parts supplied by reference TRBV7-9 and TRBJ2-5, is DTGVSQNPRHKITKRGQNVTFRCDPISEHNRLYWYRQTLGQGPEFLTYFQNEAQLEKSRLLSDRFSAERPKGSFSTLEIQRTEQGDSAMYLCASSSDTQETQYFGPGTRLLVL.

Points on this clone: The CDR3 is cut off 3 residues early in the read; its end comes from the germline J gene. The chain joins TRBV5-4 to TRBJ2-5; D call uncertain. The CDR3 length is 12 residues. Germline loops: CDR1 SGHNT, CDR2 YYREEE (reference sequence). Trimming pared 4 bases from V and 5 bases from J, leaving 9 bases between. Incomplete CDR3 DNA: TGTGCCAGCAGCAACTTCCCGGAGACC. It codes for CASSNFPET. The full CDR3 protein is CASSNFPETQYF.

About this clone itself: The CDR3 end lies 3 residues beyond the end of the read and is filled in from the germline J gene. The J gene is TRBJ1-6, the V gene TRBV20-1; weak D call: TRBD1 (5 bases). The V gene's germline CDR1 is DFQATT and CDR2 SNEGSKA (reference sequence). This CDR3 region has 13 residues. V was shortened by 1 base and J by 7 bases, with 8 bases between the two germline ends. Incomplete CDR3 DNA: TGCAGTGCTAGAGTTGACAGCAATTCACCC. Translating it yields CSARVDSNSP. The complete CDR3 sequence is CSARVDSNSPLHF.

Points on this clone: The CDR3 goes on 3 residues after the read ends, and that part is filled in from the germline J gene. This chain joins TRBV12-3 or TRBV12-4 and TRBJ2-1; 8 bases are shared with TRBD2. This CDR3 is 16 amino acids long. The ends lost 5 bases at V and 3 bases at J; junction bases unmatched: 9. The CDR3 sequence: CASSASLAGNYNEQFF. CDR3 DNA, as far as it was read: TGTGCCAGCAGTGCCTCTTTAGCGGGGAACTACAATGAG.

Concerning this clone itself: The read comes to an end 3 residues before the CDR3 does, leaving the germline J gene to fill in the end. This chain links TRBV7-9 with TRBJ2-2, with 13 bases lining up with TRBD2. CDR3 length: 15 residues. Looked up from germline, CDR1 is SEHNR and CDR2 is FQNEAQ (reference sequence). V lost 6 bases, J lost 6 bases, and 4 bases stayed unmatched. The CDR3 reads CASRGLAGDPGELFF. The part of the CDR3 DNA that was read is TGTGCCAGCAGAGGACTAGCGGGGGACCCCGGGGAG.

Comments on this clone: The read falls 3 residues short of the CDR3 end, and the missing part is taken from the germline J gene. V usage is TRBV5-1 and J usage is TRBJ1-4; 7 bases match TRBD1. This CDR3 has 15 amino acids. Losses at the gene ends were 6 bases for V and 0 bases for J; bases not matched to a gene: 5. Germline-derived CDR1 and CDR2 are SGHRS and YFSETQ. The CDR3 loop is CASTEQGATNEKLFF. The covered CDR3 bases are TGCGCCAGCACAGAGCAGGGGGCAACTAATGAAAAA.

A remark on this clone: The read terminates 3 residues before the CDR3 end, so the remaining end is supplied by the germline J gene. The chain links TRBV5-1 to TRBJ2-7, with 8 bases aligning to TRBD1. CDR1 and CDR2 (germline): SGHRS, YFSETQ. With 4 bases clipped from V and 2 bases from J, the junction kept 5 bases outside the gene matches. The CDR3 sequence is 14 residues long. The DNA read from the CDR3 is TGCGCCAGCAGCAGCAGGGGGCGCCCCTACGAG. It translates to CASSSRGRPYE. The CDR3 reads in full as CASSSRGRPYEQYF.

Considering frequency, this clone is medium-sized. The read gets to within 3 residues of the CDR3 end, and the germline J gene fills in the rest. This chain joins TRBV7-2 and TRBJ2-5; the D is unclear. Trimming took off 2 bases at V and 3 bases at J, with 7 bases between the two ends. Germline V gene lookup returns CDR1 SGHTA and CDR2 FQGNSA. The length of the CDR3 is 13 residues. The CDR3 bases that were read are TGTGCCAGCAGCTTAAGGGTGGAAGAGACC. Its translation is CASSLRVEET. The entire CDR3 reads CASSLRVEETQYF.

On this clone: The CDR3 goes on 3 residues after the read ends, and that part is filled in from the germline J gene. The chain employs TRBV15 and TRBJ1-6, with 7 bases matching TRBD1. CDR3 length: 14 amino acids. Germline CDR1 reads LNHNV; CDR2 reads YYDKDF (reference sequence). The chain's CDR3 is CATSRAGQASTLHF. CDR3 DNA (partial): TGTGCCACCAGCAGAGCAGGACAGGCGTCAACC.

Comments on this clone: The CDR3 end is not reached by the read, which stops 3 residues before it; the germline J gene fills it in. The V and J genes are TRBV23-1 and TRBJ2-6, with 10 nucleotides matching TRBD1. TRBV23-1 is sorted into the ORF group, with uncertain function. V dropped 6 bases and J dropped 2; count of bases not matched to a gene: 7. There are 17 residues in the CDR3. CDR3 sequence reads: CASRFRQGATGANVLTF. CDR3 DNA, as far as it was read: TGCGCCAGCAGGTTCAGACAGGGGGCAACTGGGGCCAACGTC.

With respect to this clone: The read terminates 3 residues before the CDR3 end, so the remaining end is supplied by the germline J gene. This chain uses TRBV20-1 with TRBJ2-3; 9 bases map to TRBD2. With 1 base clipped from V and 6 bases from J, the junction kept 11 bases outside the gene matches. This CDR3 comprises 16 residues. Germline-derived CDR1 and CDR2 are DFQATT and SNEGSKA (reference sequence). The covered CDR3 bases are TGCAGTGCTAGAGTTAACGCGGGGGGGCCAGCGGATACG. It translates to CSARVNAGGPADT. In full, the CDR3 reads CSARVNAGGPADTQYF.

Turning to this clone: The CDR3 is cut off 3 residues early in the read; its end comes from the germline J gene. The chain recombines TRBV2 with TRBJ1-2; possible D gene TRBD1, 6 bases. Germline loops: CDR1 SNHLY, CDR2 FYNNEI. The germline V and J ends were trimmed by 3 bases and 4 bases, with 12 bases remaining between them. The CDR3 totals 14 residues. The CDR3: CASSDGRGFYGYTF. Partial CDR3 DNA: TGTGCCAGCAGTGATGGAAGGGGGTTCTATGGC. The entire variable domain, with the rest obtained from reference TRBV2 and TRBJ1-2, is as follows: EPEVTQTPSHQVTQMGQEVILRCVPISNHLYFYWYRQILGQKVEFLVSFYNNEISEKSEIFDDQFSVERPDGSNFTLKIRSTKLEDSAMYFCASSDGRGFYGYTFGSGTRLTVV.

Of note for this clone: The read ends 3 residues shy of where the CDR3 ends; the end is completed using the germline J gene. This chain uses TRBV6-2 or TRBV6-3 with TRBJ1-5; 8 bases align to TRBD1. The junction had 8 bases not matched to a gene; V was cut back by 7 bases and J by 6 bases. The CDR3 sequence is 14 residues long. In germline, CDR1 is MNHEY, CDR2 SVGEGT. The sequenced CDR3 bases are TGTGCCAGCAAGTCAGGGGGCGGGGGTCAGCCC. This translates into CASKSGGGGQP. The whole CDR3 sequence reads CASKSGGGGQPQHF.

A word on this clone: The read ends 3 residues shy of where the CDR3 ends; the end is completed using the germline J gene. The chain joins TRBV20-1 to TRBJ2-1; 10 nucleotides agree with TRBD2. Unmatched junction bases numbered 7, after V lost 3 bases and J lost 5 bases. This CDR3 has 15 amino acids. Germline loops: CDR1 DFQATT, CDR2 SNEGSKA (reference sequence). The DNA read from the CDR3 is TGCAGTGCTAGGAAACCTAGCGGGGGTAACAATGAG. Residues: CSARKPSGGNNE. The whole CDR3 is CSARKPSGGNNEQFF.

This CDR3 reads CASSSTGGALTGELFF. CDR3 bases read: TGCGCCAGCAGCTCTACCGGGGGGGCCTTAACCGGGGAG. This rearrangement joins TRBV5-1 to TRBJ2-2, with TRBD2 matching 8 bases. The read halts 3 residues ahead of the CDR3 end, with the missing end drawn from the germline J gene. This CDR3 is built from 16 residues. The germline gives CDR1 SGHRS, CDR2 YFSETQ. Trimming took 3 bases from V and 5 from J; bases not matched to a gene: 9.

Its frequency marks this clone as medium-sized. The CDR3 loop is CSARDYQGKETQYF. The CDR3 DNA, read in part, is TGCAGTGCTAGAGATTATCAGGGGAAAGAGACC. J is TRBJ2-5 and V is TRBV20-1, with TRBD1 as a possible D gene (6 bases). The CDR3 end lies 3 residues beyond the end of the read and is filled in from the germline J gene. This CDR3 has 14 residues. The V end was cut by 0 bases, the J end by 3 bases, with 11 bases between. Germline assignment: CDR1 DFQATT and CDR2 SNEGSKA (reference sequence).